The 2 T cell receptor beta chains in this list originate from one sample, sequenced in a study of vaccination and CD4 T cells after COVID-19. Antigens of these TCRs are unknown. Described treatment: approximately 9-day PBMC culture with coronavirus spike peptide pools or control peptides (ViraFEST assay). Before the COVID-19 pandemic (2011-2018), CD4+ T cells were obtained from the unexposed donor. An Oncomine TCR Beta short-read assay was used to sequence the DNA from cultured CD4+ T cells. Investigators isolated genomic DNA from cultured CD4+ T cells. TCRdb re-derived calls from the PCR reads in MiXCR, one entry per CDR3 protein. The data contain 7,600 or so distinct CDR3 sequences, 35% to 45% of them singletons. The sequenced material came from CD4+ T cells from blood, cultured in vitro. The receptors were sampled from a human donor in good health.

This clonotype was seen more than once but under ten times. The rearrangement joins TRBV28 to TRBJ1-5; 7 bases agree with TRBD1. The CDR3 consists of 14 residues. V gave up 6 bases and J gave up 7 bases; unmatched junction bases: 9. CDR1 MDHEN and CDR2 SYDVKM come from the germline V gene. The DNA for the CDR3 is TGTGCCAGCAGACCCTCCCAGGGGGGACAGCCCCAGCATTTT. Translation gives CASRPSQGGQPQHF.

This clonotype has more than one count but fewer than ten. V gene TRBV6-2 or TRBV6-3 combines with J gene TRBJ1-2; D is uncertain. Trimming left V 2 bases short and J 7 bases short, with 20 bases between. This CDR3 comprises 16 residues. Germline CDR1 MNHEY, CDR2 SVGEGT. CDR3 amino acids: CASSYPPTVWRSGYTF. The CDR3 DNA follows: TGTGCCAGCAGTTACCCGCCCACAGTCTGGCGGAGTGGCTACACCTTC.